This T cell receptor (beta chain) was documented in a study of shared clonotypes between healthy human individuals. Genomic DNA belonging to each subset was distributed in equal measure over several immunoSEQ plates. Assay used: immunoSEQ multiplex PCR; TCRdb lists only in-frame clones, some missing. Seen here are nearly 600,000 clones, 95% observed once, and the top ten hold 0.09% to 0.13%. CD8 cells classed as naive were CD45RO-negative and positively selected for CCR7, excluding terminally differentiated effector memory CD45RA+ cells. This CDR3 is built from 15 residues. The junction had 7 bases not matched to a gene; V was cut back by 1 base and J by 7 bases. Per germline, CDR1 GTSNPN and CDR2 SVGIG (reference sequence). Notes on the study in general: Few donors limited the genetic and exposure-history diversity represented. It was the non-shared clonotypes that had lower generation probabilities than clonotypes shared by all four donors.

A note on this clone: Its antigen is unidentified.

What was sequenced was naive CD8+ T cells sorted from blood. The clonotype was recovered from a woman younger than 45 in good health. The chain is built from TRBV30 and TRBJ1-1; 12 nucleotides agree with TRBD1. The CDR3 nucleotides read TGTGCCTGGAGTGCCGGGACAGGGGGCGCGGTTGAAGCTTTCTTT. Encoded protein: CAWSAGTGGAVEAFF.